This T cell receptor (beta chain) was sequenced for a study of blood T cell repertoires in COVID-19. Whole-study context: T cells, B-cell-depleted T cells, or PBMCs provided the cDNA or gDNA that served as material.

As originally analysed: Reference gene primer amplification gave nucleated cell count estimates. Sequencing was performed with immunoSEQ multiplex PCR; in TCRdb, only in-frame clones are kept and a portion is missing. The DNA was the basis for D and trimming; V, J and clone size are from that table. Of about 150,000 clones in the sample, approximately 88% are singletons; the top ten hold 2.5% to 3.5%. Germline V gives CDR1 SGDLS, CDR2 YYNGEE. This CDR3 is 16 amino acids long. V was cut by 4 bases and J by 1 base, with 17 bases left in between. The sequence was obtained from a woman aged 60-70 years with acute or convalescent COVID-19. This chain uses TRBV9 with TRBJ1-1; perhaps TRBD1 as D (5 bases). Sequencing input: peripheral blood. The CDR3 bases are TGTGCCAGCAGCCCCGGGGGGAGGGGCCAGAACACTGAAGCTTTCTTT. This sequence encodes CASSPGGRGQNTEAFF.